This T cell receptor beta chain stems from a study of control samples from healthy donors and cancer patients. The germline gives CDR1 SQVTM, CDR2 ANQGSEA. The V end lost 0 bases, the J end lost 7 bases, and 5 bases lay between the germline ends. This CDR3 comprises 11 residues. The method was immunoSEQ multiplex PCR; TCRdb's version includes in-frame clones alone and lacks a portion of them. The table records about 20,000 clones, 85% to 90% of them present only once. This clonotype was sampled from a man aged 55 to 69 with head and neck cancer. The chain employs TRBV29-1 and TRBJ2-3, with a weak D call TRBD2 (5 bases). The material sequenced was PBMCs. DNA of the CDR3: TGCAGCGTTGAAGACGGGAATACGCAGTATTTT. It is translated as CSVEDGNTQYF.